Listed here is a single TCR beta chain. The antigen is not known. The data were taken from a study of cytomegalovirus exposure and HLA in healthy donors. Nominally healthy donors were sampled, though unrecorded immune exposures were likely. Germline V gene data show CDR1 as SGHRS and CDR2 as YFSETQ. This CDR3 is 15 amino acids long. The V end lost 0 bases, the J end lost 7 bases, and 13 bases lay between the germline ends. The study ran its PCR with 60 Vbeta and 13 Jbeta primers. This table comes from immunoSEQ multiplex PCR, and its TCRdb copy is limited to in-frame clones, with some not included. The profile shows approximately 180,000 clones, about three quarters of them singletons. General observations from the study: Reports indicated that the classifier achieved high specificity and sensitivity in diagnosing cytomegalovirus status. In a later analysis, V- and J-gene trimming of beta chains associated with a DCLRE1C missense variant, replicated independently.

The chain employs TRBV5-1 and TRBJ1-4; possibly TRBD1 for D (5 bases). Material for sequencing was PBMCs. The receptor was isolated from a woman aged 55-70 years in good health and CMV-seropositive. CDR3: CASSLAPGRGEKLFF. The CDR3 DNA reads TGCGCCAGCAGCTTGGCGCCAGGGCGGGGTGAAAAACTGTTTTTT.